Listed below are T cell receptor beta chains from one sample, sequenced in a study of T cell responses to AZD1222 COVID-19 vaccine. TCRdb's table, derived via immunoSEQ multiplex PCR, lists solely in-frame clones and lacks some. This sample has 100,000 to 150,000 clones, with 70% to 90% found just once. Sample: peripheral blood, taken on day 0 of AZD1222 vaccination. These receptors originate from an adult in good health. CDR3s include the opening cysteine and the closing phenylalanine or tryptophan.

J gene: TRBJ1-2
V gene: TRBV6-1
CDR3 length: 12
CDR3 protein: CASSEDHYGYTF

J gene: TRBJ2-1
V gene: TRBV19
CDR3 length: 14
CDR3 protein: CATGTSLSYNEQFF

J gene: TRBJ2-3
V gene: TRBV12-5
CDR3 length: 12
CDR3 protein: CASGRDTDTQYF

J gene: TRBJ2-1
V gene: TRBV28
CDR3 length: 12
CDR3 protein: CASSSSGGRQFF

J gene: TRBJ1-6
V gene: TRBV21-1
CDR3 length: 14
CDR3 protein: CASSPGGDHSPLHF

J gene: TRBJ1-5
V gene: TRBV18
CDR3 length: 14
CDR3 protein: CASSPNDSNQPQHF

J gene: TRBJ2-1
V gene: TRBV4-2
CDR3 length: 18
CDR3 protein: CASSQDSAGGPFANEQFF

J gene: TRBJ1-2
V gene: TRBV19
CDR3 length: 16
CDR3 protein: CASSIDTGVPNYGYTF

J gene: TRBJ2-4
V gene: TRBV18
CDR3 length: 17
CDR3 protein: CASSLGLAGGRRNIQYF

J gene: TRBJ2-2
V gene: TRBV30
CDR3 length: 13
CDR3 protein: CAWSVPGAGELFF

J gene: TRBJ1-1
V gene: TRBV5-1
CDR3 length: 15
CDR3 protein: CASSEWTGQNTEAFF

J gene: TRBJ1-5
V gene: TRBV12-3/TRBV12-4
CDR3 length: 13
CDR3 protein: CASSQGGQWPQHF

J gene: TRBJ1-2
V gene: TRBV12-3/TRBV12-4
CDR3 length: 12
CDR3 protein: CASRGDSGGYTF

J gene: TRBJ2-1
V gene: TRBV5-1
CDR3 length: 11
CDR3 protein: CASSSMNEQFF

J gene: TRBJ2-5
V gene: TRBV15
CDR3 length: 16
CDR3 protein: CATSSPGQGARETQYF

J gene: TRBJ1-3
V gene: TRBV5-1
CDR3 length: 17
CDR3 protein: CASSAGPTGGSGNTIYF

J gene: TRBJ2-4
V gene: TRBV3-1/TRBV3-2
CDR3 length: 13
CDR3 protein: CASSPLGTNIQYF

J gene: TRBJ2-7
V gene: TRBV9
CDR3 length: 14
CDR3 protein: CASSVGPSGIEQYF

J gene: TRBJ1-5
V gene: TRBV12-5
CDR3 length: 13
CDR3 protein: CASGPGGERPQHF

J gene: TRBJ2-5
V gene: TRBV19
CDR3 length: 14
CDR3 protein: CASSMGRNQETQYF

J gene: TRBJ2-3
V gene: TRBV18
CDR3 length: 15
CDR3 protein: CASSPFSEVTDTQYF

J gene: TRBJ2-4
V gene: TRBV2
CDR3 length: 15
CDR3 protein: CASTEDGRGSNIQYF

J gene: TRBJ1-1
V gene: TRBV20-1
CDR3 length: 16
CDR3 protein: CSASHSPGGFYTEAFF

J gene: TRBJ2-5
V gene: TRBV19
CDR3 length: 13
CDR3 protein: CASSLEGRETQYF

J gene: TRBJ1-3
V gene: TRBV10-3
CDR3 length: 16
CDR3 protein: CAISEGLGLQKGTIYF

J gene: TRBJ1-1
V gene: TRBV11-3
CDR3 length: 13
CDR3 protein: CASRKTGGTEAFF

J gene: TRBJ1-5
V gene: TRBV10-3
CDR3 length: 13
CDR3 protein: CAISSDGNQPQHF

J gene: TRBJ2-2
V gene: TRBV19
CDR3 length: 15
CDR3 protein: CASSGSRDGSGELFF

J gene: TRBJ2-5
V gene: TRBV24-1
CDR3 length: 13
CDR3 protein: CATSDSGLETQYF

J gene: TRBJ1-1
V gene: TRBV12-5
CDR3 length: 14
CDR3 protein: CASGDSQGSAQAFF

J gene: TRBJ2-1
V gene: TRBV6-1
CDR3 length: 14
CDR3 protein: CASSEGQGSAEQFF

J gene: TRBJ1-1
V gene: TRBV30
CDR3 length: 13
CDR3 protein: CAWSQSSRTEAFF

J gene: TRBJ2-7
V gene: TRBV30
CDR3 length: 11
CDR3 protein: CAWSGTYEQYF

J gene: TRBJ1-1
V gene: TRBV5-1
CDR3 length: 15
CDR3 protein: CASSRGNIDGTEAFF

J gene: TRBJ1-6
V gene: TRBV16
CDR3 length: 16
CDR3 protein: CASSQTGTLNNSPLHF

J gene: TRBJ1-2
V gene: TRBV6-5
CDR3 length: 13
CDR3 protein: CASSSWVNYGYTF

J gene: TRBJ1-1
V gene: TRBV5-1
CDR3 length: 15
CDR3 protein: CASSLAGRRDTEAFF

J gene: TRBJ1-5
V gene: TRBV7-9
CDR3 length: 14
CDR3 protein: CASSHGQDNQPQHF

J gene: TRBJ2-2
V gene: TRBV10-3
CDR3 length: 15
CDR3 protein: CAISDRVSNTGELFF

J gene: TRBJ2-7
V gene: TRBV7-9
CDR3 length: 13
CDR3 protein: CASSGDGRDEQYF

J gene: TRBJ1-4
V gene: TRBV5-1
CDR3 length: 14
CDR3 protein: CASSLAGLGEKLFF

J gene: TRBJ1-2
V gene: TRBV3-1/TRBV3-2
CDR3 length: 12
CDR3 protein: CASSPSGGGYTF